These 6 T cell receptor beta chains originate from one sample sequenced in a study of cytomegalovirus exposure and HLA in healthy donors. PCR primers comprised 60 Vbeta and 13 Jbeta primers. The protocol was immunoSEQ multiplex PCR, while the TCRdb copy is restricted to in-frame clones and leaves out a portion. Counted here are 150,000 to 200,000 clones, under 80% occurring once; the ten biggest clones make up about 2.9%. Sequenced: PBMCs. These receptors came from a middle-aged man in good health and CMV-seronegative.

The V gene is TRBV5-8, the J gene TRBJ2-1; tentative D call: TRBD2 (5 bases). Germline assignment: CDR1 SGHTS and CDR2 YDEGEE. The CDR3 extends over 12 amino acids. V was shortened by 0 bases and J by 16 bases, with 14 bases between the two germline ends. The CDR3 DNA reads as TGTGCCAGCAGCTTGGAAAGGGAGAGGGAATTCTTC. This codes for CASSLEREREFF.

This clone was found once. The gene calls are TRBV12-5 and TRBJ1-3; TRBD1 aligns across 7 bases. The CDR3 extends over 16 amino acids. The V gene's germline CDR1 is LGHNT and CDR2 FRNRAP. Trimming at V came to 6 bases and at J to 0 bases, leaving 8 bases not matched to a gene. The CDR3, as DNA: TGTGCTAGTGGCCCCGGGACAGTGATCTCTGGAAACACCATATATTTT. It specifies CASGPGTVISGNTIYF.

DNA for the CDR3: TGTGCCAGCAGCTTGTGGGGGGGCAGGGGTGCTTTCTTT. It translates to CASSLWGGRGAFF. The rearrangement joins TRBV5-5 to TRBJ1-1, with D possibly TRBD1 on 6 matching bases. CDR3 length equals 13 residues. Trimming removed 1 base from V and 11 bases from J, with 15 bases in between. Germline V gene sequence: CDR1 SGHKS, CDR2 YYEKEE (reference sequence).

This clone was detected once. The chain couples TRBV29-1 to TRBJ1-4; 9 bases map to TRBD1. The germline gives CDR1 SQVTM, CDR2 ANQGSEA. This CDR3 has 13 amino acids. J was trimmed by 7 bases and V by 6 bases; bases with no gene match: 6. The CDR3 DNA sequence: TGCAGCGTCGCCGGGACAGGGCCTGAAAAACTGTTTTTT. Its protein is CSVAGTGPEKLFF.

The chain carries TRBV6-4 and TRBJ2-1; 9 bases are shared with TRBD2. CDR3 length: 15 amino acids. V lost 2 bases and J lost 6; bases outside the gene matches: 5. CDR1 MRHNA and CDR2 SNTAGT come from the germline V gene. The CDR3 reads CASSDVLAGINEQFF. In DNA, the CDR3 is TGTGCCAGCAGTGACGTCCTAGCGGGAATCAATGAGCAGTTCTTC.

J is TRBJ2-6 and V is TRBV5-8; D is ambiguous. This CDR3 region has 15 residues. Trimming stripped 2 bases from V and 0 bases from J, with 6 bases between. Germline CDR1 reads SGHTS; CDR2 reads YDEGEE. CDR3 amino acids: CASSFRVSGANVLTF. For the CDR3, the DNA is TGTGCCAGCAGCTTCCGGGTCTCTGGGGCCAACGTCCTGACTTTC. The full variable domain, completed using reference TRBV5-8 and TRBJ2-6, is EAGVTQSPTHLIKTRGQQATLRCSPISGHTSVYWYQQALGLGLQFLLWYDEGEERNRGNFPPRFSGRQFPNYSSELNVNALELEDSALYLCASSFRVSGANVLTFGAGSRLTVL.